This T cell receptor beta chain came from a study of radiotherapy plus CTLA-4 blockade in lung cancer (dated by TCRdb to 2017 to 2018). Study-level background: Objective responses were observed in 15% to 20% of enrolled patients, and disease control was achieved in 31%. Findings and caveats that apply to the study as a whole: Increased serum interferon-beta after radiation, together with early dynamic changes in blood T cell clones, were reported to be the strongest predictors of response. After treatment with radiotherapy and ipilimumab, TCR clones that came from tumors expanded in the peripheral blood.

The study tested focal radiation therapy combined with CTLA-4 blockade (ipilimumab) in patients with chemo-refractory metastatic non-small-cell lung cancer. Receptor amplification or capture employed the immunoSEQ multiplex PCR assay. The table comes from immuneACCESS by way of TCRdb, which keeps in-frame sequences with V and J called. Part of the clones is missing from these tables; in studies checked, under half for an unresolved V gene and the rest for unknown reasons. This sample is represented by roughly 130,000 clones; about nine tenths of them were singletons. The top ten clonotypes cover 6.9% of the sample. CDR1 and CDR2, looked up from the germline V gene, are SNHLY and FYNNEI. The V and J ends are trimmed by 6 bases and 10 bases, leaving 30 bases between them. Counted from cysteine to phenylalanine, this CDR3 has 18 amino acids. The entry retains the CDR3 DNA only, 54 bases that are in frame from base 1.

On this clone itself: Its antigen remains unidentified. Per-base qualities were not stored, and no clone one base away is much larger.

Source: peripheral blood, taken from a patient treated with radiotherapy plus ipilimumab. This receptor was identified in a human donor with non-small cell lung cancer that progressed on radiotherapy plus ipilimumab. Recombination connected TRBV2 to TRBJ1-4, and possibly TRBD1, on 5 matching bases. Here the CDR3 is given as CASRVTGPRPDTAGKLFF. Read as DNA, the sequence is TGTGCCAGCAGAGTTACGGGACCCCGCCCAGATACCGCGGGAAAACTGTTTTTT.